The T cell receptor beta chain under discussion was sequenced for a study of T cells after yellow fever vaccination. In the study overall: Preparing low-cell-number fractions relied on SMART-Seq v4 Ultra Low Input. Study-level results: Overlap between CD4 and CD8 compartments was detected for a small share of clonotypes. The secondary response showed a weaker magnitude and a faster peak, day 5 versus 15. One caveat is that FACS-sorted repertoires could contain abundant clonotypes contaminating from the bulk population.

A single record per CDR3 protein comes from TCRdb applying MiXCR to the 5' RACE reads. The sample shows 250,000 or so distinct CDR3 sequences, roughly 4% of them seen only once. Trimming stripped 7 bases from V and 5 bases from J, with 19 bases between. Looked up from germline, CDR1 is MDHEN and CDR2 is SYDVKM. The CDR3 totals 15 residues. This clonotype was seen repeatedly, ten times or more. The antigen remains undetermined. The sequence was obtained from a man between 18 and 29 years old who received the YFV17D yellow fever vaccine. The material was PBMCs, obtained 15 days after the yellow fever booster vaccination. The rearrangement uses TRBV28 and TRBJ2-3, with D possibly called TRBD1 or TRBD2 (7 bases each). CDR3 in amino acids: CASTSGGGSGDTQYF. The CDR3 DNA follows: TGTGCCAGCACCTCAGGGGGGGGCTCTGGAGATACGCAGTATTTT.